The source of this TCR beta chain is a study of control samples from healthy donors and cancer patients. Data came from immunoSEQ multiplex PCR; TCRdb stores just in-frame clones and leaves some out. Of roughly 76,000 clones in the sample, 80% to 95% were seen once. The CDR3 has 14 amino acids. Germline V CDR1 and CDR2: SGHNT, YENEEA. Losses at the gene ends were 5 bases for V and 6 bases for J; bases not matched to a gene: 6. The V and J genes are TRBV11-3 and TRBJ1-3; 8 bases are a match to TRBD1. The sequenced material came from PBMCs. The source of this sequence is a woman aged 35 to 49 with lung cancer. CDR3 in amino acids: CASSLGQGLNTIYF. The CDR3 nucleotides are TGTGCCAGCAGCCTTGGACAGGGTCTAAACACCATATATTTT.